This T cell receptor (beta chain) is drawn from a study of beta chain features in type 1 diabetes. Study-level points and caveats: It was among patients, rather than healthy donors, that naive, central memory and Treg TCRB repertoires appeared more similar. Still unanswered here is whether HLA type influences TCRB rearrangement. At VDJ recombination sites, type 1 diabetes patients had fewer insertions and more deleted nucleotides.

Each donor gave one heparinised blood draw averaging around 120 mL. The CDR3 contains 13 residues. V lost 5 bases to trimming and J lost 5 bases, with 13 bases between them. Looked up from germline, CDR1 is SGDLS and CDR2 is YYNGEE. Expressed TCRB transcripts were sequenced after all isolated RNA was converted to cDNA. Here immunoSEQ multiplex PCR was the method, and the copy in TCRdb shows in-frame clones only, minus some. The table lists 970,000 or so clones, about a sixth of them singletons. A few counts support this clone. Antigen unknown. Sequenced sample: naive CD4+ T cells from blood. The origin of this receptor is a woman between 18 and 30 years old in good health. The chain carries TRBV9 and TRBJ2-5; TRBD2 is a possible D gene (5 bases). CDR3 amino acids: CASRISSGETQYF. As DNA, the CDR3 is TGTGCCAGCAGGATTAGCTCGGGGGAGACCCAGTACTTC.